The clone carrying this T cell receptor (beta chain) was seen only a few times. The data are from a study of cytomegalovirus exposure and HLA in healthy donors. The overall study: Findings of an earlier analysis included about 100 million unique TCR beta sequences from 180 million or so T cells.

PCR amplification relied on 60 Vbeta primers (plus 13 Jbeta primers). Generated by immunoSEQ multiplex PCR, the TCRdb table keeps only in-frame clones and is missing some. The sample shows 200,000 or so clones, about four fifths of them seen only once. Sample: PBMCs. This TCR was recovered from a woman aged 30 to 39 in good health and CMV-seropositive.

CDR3: CASSLLGTDTYEQYF. The CDR3 DNA sequence: TGTGCCAGCAGCTTATTAGGGACAGATACCTACGAGCAGTACTTC. V is TRBV7-9 and J is TRBJ2-7, with 7 nucleotides matching TRBD1. CDR3 length: 15 residues. Germline V gene data show CDR1 as SEHNR and CDR2 as FQNEAQ (reference sequence). Trimming cost V 2 bases and J 2 bases; bases outside gene matches: 6.